Following are 25 T cell receptor beta chains from one sample sequenced in a study of control samples from healthy donors and cancer patients. Clones were read by immunoSEQ multiplex PCR, and TCRdb kept only the in-frame ones, dropping some. The sample lists about 110,000 clones, roughly four fifths occurring once. The source material was blood. The receptor set was obtained from a man younger than 35 in good health.

The rearrangement links TRBV11-2 to TRBJ1-2, with unresolved D. Germline CDR1 is SGHAT and CDR2 is FQNNGV. V lost 3 bases and J lost 1, with 6 bases in between. The CDR3 has 13 amino acids. In nucleotides, the CDR3 is TGTGCCAGCAGCTTGGCTCATAACTATGGCTACACCTTC. As protein: CASSLAHNYGYTF.

The V and J genes are TRBV19 and TRBJ1-2; D is unresolved. The CDR3 runs to 13 residues. Trimming took off 6 bases at V and 8 bases at J, with 16 bases between the two ends. From germline, CDR1 is LNHDA and CDR2 SQIVND (reference sequence). CDR3 DNA: TGTGCCAGTAGCCCGGCACACACCCGGGGCTACACCTTC. Its translation: CASSPAHTRGYTF.

This clone was seen a handful of times. The chain links TRBV19 to TRBJ1-5, with 7 bases identical to TRBD1. The V gene's germline CDR1 is LNHDA and CDR2 SQIVND (reference sequence). V shed 4 bases, J shed 11 bases, and the junction held 11 bases outside the gene matches. This CDR3 has 14 amino acids. The CDR3 protein is CASSTTGVLTSQHF. CDR3 in DNA: TGTGCCAGTAGTACCACAGGGGTCTTGACGTCCCAGCATTTT.

The genes are TRBV5-5 and TRBJ1-2; D gene uncertain. CDR3 size: 13 residues. Germline assignment: CDR1 SGHKS and CDR2 YYEKEE (reference sequence). V was cut by 0 bases and J by 6 bases, with 9 bases left in between. For the CDR3, the DNA is TGTGCCAGCAGCTTGGCCCGACGGGATGGCTACACCTTC. Translated, it gives CASSLARRDGYTF.

DNA for the CDR3: TGTGCCATCAGTGATAGGGATGGGGAAAAACTGTTTTTT. Translating it yields CAISDRDGEKLFF. The J gene is TRBJ1-4, the V gene TRBV10-3, with D uncertain. V was trimmed by 3 bases and J by 8 bases, leaving 10 bases between them. This CDR3 contains 13 residues. CDR1 and CDR2 (germline): ENHRY, SYGVKD.

The chain has TRBV9 and TRBJ2-3; 7 bases match TRBD2. This CDR3 has 16 amino acids. With 0 bases clipped from V and 2 bases from J, the junction kept 6 bases outside the gene matches. Germline assignment: CDR1 SGDLS and CDR2 YYNGEE. Here the CDR3 DNA reads TGTGCCAGCAGCGTAGGGGAGGGGCTGACCACAGATACGCAGTATTTT. As protein: CASSVGEGLTTDTQYF.

The J gene is TRBJ2-1, the V gene TRBV13, with D possibly matching TRBD1 (6 bases). V was trimmed by 5 bases and J by 2 bases, leaving 22 bases between them. Germline CDR1 is PRHDT and CDR2 is FYEKMQ (reference sequence). The CDR3 has 18 residues. The CDR3 loop is CASSRTGYGRDPYNEQFF. In DNA form, the CDR3 reads TGTGCCAGCAGCCGCACAGGGTACGGCCGAGATCCCTACAATGAGCAGTTCTTC.

This chain connects TRBV10-2 to TRBJ2-2, with D possibly TRBD2 on 6 matching bases. Trimming removed 6 bases from V and 5 bases from J, with 22 bases in between. The CDR3 is 17 residues long. CDR1 is WSHSY and CDR2 is SAAADI in the germline V gene. Written as DNA, the CDR3 is TGCGCCAGCAGCACTAACGTGGGAGCGGGCTCAACCGGGGAGCTGTTTTTT. It specifies CASSTNVGAGSTGELFF.

V gene TRBV24-1 combines with J gene TRBJ2-1, with D tentatively TRBD2 (5 bases). This CDR3 spans 11 amino acids. V dropped 4 bases and J dropped 13 bases, with 10 bases sitting between them. Germline loops: CDR1 KGHDR, CDR2 SFDVKD. CDR3 region: CATSDRRTQFF. In DNA, the CDR3 is TGTGCCACCAGTGACCGTAGGACTCAGTTCTTC.

This clone was seen more than once but under ten times. This chain joins TRBV24-1 and TRBJ1-2, with TRBD1 matching over 8 bases. This CDR3 has 14 amino acids. V was clipped by 4 bases and J by 4 bases; unmatched bases: 4. The germline CDR1 and CDR2 sequences are KGHDR and SFDVKD. CDR3 in DNA: TGTGCCACCAGTGAACAGGGGGGGACCTATGGCTACACCTTC. This encodes CATSEQGGTYGYTF.

The rearrangement joins TRBV11-2 to TRBJ2-5, with D hard to call. CDR1 is SGHAT, CDR2 FQNNGV, per germline. The germline V and J ends were trimmed by 0 bases and 5 bases, with 4 bases remaining between them. The CDR3 totals 12 residues. The CDR3 protein is CASSLDRETQYF. As DNA, the CDR3 is TGTGCCAGCAGCTTAGATCGGGAGACCCAGTACTTC.

V is TRBV5-4 and J is TRBJ2-1; D not certain. V lost 2 bases to trimming and J lost 1 base, with 7 bases between them. The CDR3 runs 14 residues. Germline V gives CDR1 SGHNT, CDR2 YYREEE (reference sequence). The CDR3 region is CASSFLGSYNEQFF. CDR3 nucleotides: TGTGCCAGCAGCTTTCTAGGGTCCTACAATGAGCAGTTCTTC. The full variable domain, with the rest looked up from reference TRBV5-4 and TRBJ2-1, is ETGVTQSPTHLIKTRGQQVTLRCSSQSGHNTVSWYQQALGQGPQFIFQYYREEENGRGNFPPRFSGLQFPNYSSELNVNALELDDSALYLCASSFLGSYNEQFFGPGTRLTVL.

As DNA, the CDR3 is TGTGCCAGCTCACCGAACAACGTGAACACTGAAGCTTTCTTT. Translation gives CASSPNNVNTEAFF. V is TRBV18 and J is TRBJ1-1; no firm D call. Trimming pared 3 bases from V and 0 bases from J, leaving 8 bases between. The CDR3 is made up of 14 amino acids. The V gene's germline CDR1 is KGHSH and CDR2 LQKENI.

This chain connects TRBV28 to TRBJ1-4, with 10 bases that match TRBD1. CDR3 length: 14 residues. Trimming cost V 4 bases and J 5 bases; bases outside gene matches: 1. The germline gives CDR1 MDHEN, CDR2 SYDVKM. The DNA of the CDR3 is TGTGCCAGCAGTTCGGGACAGGGGAATGAAAAACTGTTTTTT. This encodes CASSSGQGNEKLFF.

This chain joins TRBV7-9 and TRBJ1-2; D not certain. Germline-derived CDR1 and CDR2 are SEHNR and FQNEAQ (reference sequence). This CDR3 comprises 12 residues. V was clipped by 6 bases and J by 8 bases, with 13 bases between them. The CDR3 nucleotides are TGTGCCAGCAGTAACCCAGGTAGCGGCTACACCTTC. Translation: CASSNPGSGYTF.

The rearrangement uses TRBV4-1 and TRBJ2-3; D ambiguous. The CDR3 runs to 17 residues. Germline loops: CDR1 MGHRA, CDR2 YSYEKL. V lost 4 bases, J lost 0 bases, and 17 bases lay in between. CDR3 residues: CASSLPRATISTDTQYF. As DNA, the CDR3 is TGCGCCAGCAGCCTTCCAAGGGCGACCATAAGCACAGATACGCAGTATTTT.

The genes are TRBV5-1 and TRBJ1-2; 8 nucleotides line up with TRBD1. The CDR3 totals 14 residues. Germline CDR1 reads SGHRS; CDR2 reads YFSETQ. V lost 1 base to trimming and J lost 7 bases; unmatched junction nucleotides: 6. The CDR3 DNA follows: TGCGCCAGCAGCTTGATCTCAGGGGGCGGTGGCTACACCTTC. This gives the protein CASSLISGGGGYTF.

The J gene is TRBJ1-1, the V gene TRBV5-1; 9 bases are shared with TRBD1. This CDR3 spans 16 amino acids. The germline CDR1 and CDR2 sequences are SGHRS and YFSETQ. V was clipped by 3 bases and J by 6 bases; unmatched bases: 12. The CDR3, as DNA: TGCGCCAGCAGCTGGGGGACAGGGAGCAAGGTCGCTGAAGCTTTCTTT. Protein: CASSWGTGSKVAEAFF. The full variable domain, completed using reference TRBV5-1 and TRBJ1-1, is KAGVTQTPRYLIKTRGQQVTLSCSPISGHRSVSWYQQTPGQGLQFLFEYFSETQRNKGNFPGRFSGRQFSNSRSEMNVSTLELGDSALYLCASSWGTGSKVAEAFFGQGTRLTVV.

This clone was seen a few times. This rearrangement joins TRBV24-1 to TRBJ2-1; 13 bases fit TRBD2. The CDR3 runs 19 residues. J lost 0 bases, V lost 5 bases, and 9 bases had no gene match. The germline V gene encodes CDR1 KGHDR and CDR2 SFDVKD. The CDR3: CATSALTSGGRSSYNEQFF. The CDR3 DNA reads as TGTGCCACCAGTGCCCTGACTAGCGGGGGGCGGAGCTCCTACAATGAGCAGTTCTTC.

The chain employs TRBV9 and TRBJ2-6; the D is unclear. The germline gives CDR1 SGDLS, CDR2 YYNGEE. The germline V and J ends were trimmed by 0 bases and 0 bases, with 4 bases remaining between them. The CDR3 sequence is 15 residues long. CDR3 coding DNA: TGTGCCAGCAGCGTAGTCGACTCTGGGGCCAACGTCCTGACTTTC. Protein: CASSVVDSGANVLTF.

This chain links TRBV10-2 with TRBJ2-7; 10 bases align to TRBD2. This CDR3 comprises 14 residues. The germline V gene has CDR1 WSHSY and CDR2 SAAADI. The J segment lost 7 bases and the V segment lost 3 bases, leaving 6 bases of the junction unmatched. The CDR3 DNA reads as TGCGCCAGCAGTGAAAGCGGGGGGGCGCGGGAGCAGTACTTC. It is translated as CASSESGGAREQYF.

This chain connects TRBV18 to TRBJ1-1; D not certain. Germline-derived CDR1 and CDR2 are KGHSH and LQKENI. Trimming removed 5 bases from V and 1 base from J, with 8 bases in between. The CDR3 has 13 amino acids. DNA of the CDR3: TGTGCCAGCTCAGTCGGGGAGAACACTGAAGCTTTCTTT. Translating gives CASSVGENTEAFF.

The chain carries TRBV12-5 and TRBJ2-5; the D gene is possibly TRBD1 (5 bases). Trimming removed 6 bases from V and 5 bases from J, with 19 bases in between. Germline CDR1 LGHNT, CDR2 FRNRAP. The CDR3 is 15 residues long. CDR3 nucleotide sequence: TGTGCTAGTGGCCCCGCCTCCAGGGTCGGGGAGACCCAGTACTTC. Amino acid sequence: CASGPASRVGETQYF.

The J gene is TRBJ1-2, the V gene TRBV19, with TRBD1 as a possible D gene (6 bases). CDR1 is LNHDA and CDR2 is SQIVND in the germline V gene (reference sequence). This CDR3 has 14 amino acids. V gave up 4 bases and J gave up 8 bases, with 17 bases separating them. This CDR3 reads CASSTARDGGGYTF. The CDR3 DNA follows: TGTGCCAGTAGTACCGCCCGGGACGGGGGCGGCTACACCTTC. Full variable domain (missing parts from reference TRBV19 and TRBJ1-2): DGGITQSPKYLFRKEGQNVTLSCEQNLNHDAMYWYRQDPGQGLRLIYYSQIVNDFQKGDIAEGYSVSREKKESFPLTVTSAQKNPTAFYLCASSTARDGGGYTFGSGTRLTVV.

DNA for the CDR3: TGTGCCAGCAGTGATCTTTGGGGCGGGGGCAGCTATGGCTACACCTTC. It yields the protein CASSDLWGGGSYGYTF. The chain joins TRBV6-1 to TRBJ1-2, with TRBD1 as a possible D gene (6 bases). The length of the CDR3 is 16 residues. Germline loops: CDR1 MNHNS, CDR2 SASEGT. The ends were cut back, 3 bases at V and 4 bases at J, with 18 bases in the middle.